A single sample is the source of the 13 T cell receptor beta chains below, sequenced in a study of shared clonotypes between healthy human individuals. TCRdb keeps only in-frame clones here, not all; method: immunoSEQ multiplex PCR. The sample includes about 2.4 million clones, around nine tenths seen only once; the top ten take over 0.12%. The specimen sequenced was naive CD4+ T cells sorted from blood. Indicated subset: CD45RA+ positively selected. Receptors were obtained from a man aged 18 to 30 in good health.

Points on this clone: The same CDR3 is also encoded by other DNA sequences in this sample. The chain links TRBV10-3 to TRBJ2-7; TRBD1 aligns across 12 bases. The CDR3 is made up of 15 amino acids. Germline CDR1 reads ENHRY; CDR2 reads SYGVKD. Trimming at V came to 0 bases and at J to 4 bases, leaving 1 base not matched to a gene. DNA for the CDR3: TGTGCCATCAGTGAGTCGGGACAGGGGGCTTACGAGCAGTACTTC. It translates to CAISESGQGAYEQYF.

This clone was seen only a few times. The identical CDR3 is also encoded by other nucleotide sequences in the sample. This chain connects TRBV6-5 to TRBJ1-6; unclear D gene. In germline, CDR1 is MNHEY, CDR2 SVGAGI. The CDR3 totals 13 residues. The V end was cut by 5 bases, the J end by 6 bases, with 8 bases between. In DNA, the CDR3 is TGTGCCAGCAGTCGGGAGTCTAATTCACCCCTCCACTTT. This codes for CASSRESNSPLHF.

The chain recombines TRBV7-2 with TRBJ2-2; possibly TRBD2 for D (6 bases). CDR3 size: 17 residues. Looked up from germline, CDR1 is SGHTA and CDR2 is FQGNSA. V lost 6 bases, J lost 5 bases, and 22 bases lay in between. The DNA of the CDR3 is TGTGCCAGCAGTCGCGACGGGACGGAGGGAGGAACCGGGGAGCTGTTTTTT. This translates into CASSRDGTEGGTGELFF.

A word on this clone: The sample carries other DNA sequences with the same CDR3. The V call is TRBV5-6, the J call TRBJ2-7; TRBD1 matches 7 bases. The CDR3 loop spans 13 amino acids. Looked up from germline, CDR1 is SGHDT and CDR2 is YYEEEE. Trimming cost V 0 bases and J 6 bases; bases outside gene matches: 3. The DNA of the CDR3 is TGTGCCAGCAGCTTGGGACAGGGCGCCGAGCAGTACTTC. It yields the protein CASSLGQGAEQYF.

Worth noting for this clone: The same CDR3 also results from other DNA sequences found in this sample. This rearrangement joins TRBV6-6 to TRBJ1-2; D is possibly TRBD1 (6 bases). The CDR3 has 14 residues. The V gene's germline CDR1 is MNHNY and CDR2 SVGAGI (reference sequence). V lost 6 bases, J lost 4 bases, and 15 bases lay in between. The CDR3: CASSPRQGGYGYTF. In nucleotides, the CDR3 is TGTGCCAGCAGCCCCAGACAAGGGGGCTATGGCTACACCTTC.

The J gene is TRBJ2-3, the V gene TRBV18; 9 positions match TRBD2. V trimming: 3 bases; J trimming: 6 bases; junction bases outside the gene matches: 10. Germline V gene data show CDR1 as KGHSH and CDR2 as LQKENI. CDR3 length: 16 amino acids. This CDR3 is CASSPPTSGKTDTQYF. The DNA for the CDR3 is TGTGCCAGCTCACCTCCGACTAGCGGAAAAACTGATACGCAGTATTTT.

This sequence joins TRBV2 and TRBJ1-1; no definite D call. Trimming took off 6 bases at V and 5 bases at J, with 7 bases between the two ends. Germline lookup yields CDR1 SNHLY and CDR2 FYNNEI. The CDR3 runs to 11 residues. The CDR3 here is CASRRSTEAFF. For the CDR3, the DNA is TGTGCCAGCAGGAGAAGTACTGAAGCTTTCTTT.

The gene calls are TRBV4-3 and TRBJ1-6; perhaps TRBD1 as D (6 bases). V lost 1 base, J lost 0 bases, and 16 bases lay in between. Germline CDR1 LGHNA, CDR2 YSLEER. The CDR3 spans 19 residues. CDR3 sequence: CASSQVSFGQSSYNSPLHF. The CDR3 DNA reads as TGCGCCAGCAGCCAAGTGAGCTTCGGACAGTCCTCCTATAATTCACCCCTCCACTTT.

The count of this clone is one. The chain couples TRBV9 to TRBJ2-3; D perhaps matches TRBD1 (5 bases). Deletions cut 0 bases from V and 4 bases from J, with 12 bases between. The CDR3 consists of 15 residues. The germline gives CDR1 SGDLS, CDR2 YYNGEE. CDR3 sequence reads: CASSVEGFEADTQYF. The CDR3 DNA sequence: TGTGCCAGCAGCGTAGAGGGGTTTGAGGCAGATACGCAGTATTTT.

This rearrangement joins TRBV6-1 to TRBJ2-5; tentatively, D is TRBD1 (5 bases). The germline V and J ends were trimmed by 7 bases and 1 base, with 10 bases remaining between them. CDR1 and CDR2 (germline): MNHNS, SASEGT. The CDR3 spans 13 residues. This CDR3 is CASTIRGQETQYF. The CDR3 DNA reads TGTGCCAGCACTATAAGGGGCCAAGAGACCCAGTACTTC.

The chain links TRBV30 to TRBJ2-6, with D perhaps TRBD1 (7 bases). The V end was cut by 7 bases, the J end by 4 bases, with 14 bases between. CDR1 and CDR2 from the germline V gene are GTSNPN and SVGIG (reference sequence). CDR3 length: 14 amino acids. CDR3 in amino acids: CASYRGGGANVLTF. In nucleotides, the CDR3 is TGTGCCTCTTACAGGGGAGGCGGGGCCAACGTCCTGACTTTC.

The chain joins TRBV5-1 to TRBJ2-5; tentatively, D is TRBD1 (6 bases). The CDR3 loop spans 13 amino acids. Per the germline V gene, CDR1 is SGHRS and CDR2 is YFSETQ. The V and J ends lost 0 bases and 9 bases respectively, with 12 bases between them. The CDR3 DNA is TGCGCCAGCAGCTTGGGACAGGCCATGGCCCAGTACTTC. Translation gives CASSLGQAMAQYF.

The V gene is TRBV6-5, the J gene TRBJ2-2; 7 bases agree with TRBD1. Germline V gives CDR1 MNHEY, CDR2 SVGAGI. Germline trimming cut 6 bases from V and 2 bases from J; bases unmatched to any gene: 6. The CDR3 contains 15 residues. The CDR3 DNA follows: TGTGCCAGCAGATCGGGACAGATTAACACCGGGGAGCTGTTTTTT. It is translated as CASRSGQINTGELFF.